A single T cell receptor (beta chain) is shown here with its context. Its antigen is unknown. The source of the sample is a study of T cells in Graves' hyperthyroidism and ophthalmopathy. A Clinical Activity Score of at least 3, a NOSPECS grade of at least 4 and a duration under 3 months were recorded in the ophthalmopathy patients. Lactation, pregnancy, other autoimmune disease or uncontrolled infection led to exclusion of patients. A roughly 10 ml volume of fresh peripheral blood provided the PBMCs. Study-level findings and limits: Within blood appeared most thyroid clonotypes that had expanded above 0.001.

What was amplified from RNA transcripts were TCR beta CDR3 regions. First-round RT-PCR with HTBI primers amplified the TCR CDR3 region. MiXCR, run by TCRdb on the multiplex PCR reads, gives a single entry per CDR3 protein. The sample shows about 250,000 distinct CDR3 sequences, over 20% of them seen only once. The CDR3 has 16 amino acids. With 1 base removed from V and 0 bases from J, the gap between germline ends came to 12 bases. Germline V gene data show CDR1 as MNHEY and CDR2 as SMNVEV (reference sequence). The V call is TRBV27, the J call TRBJ1-1; perhaps TRBD1 as D (6 bases). Source material: blood. This receptor was taken from a young man with Graves' ophthalmopathy. CDR3 amino acids: CASSLWPGHMNTEAFF. Here the CDR3 DNA reads TGTGCCAGCAGTTTATGGCCGGGACATATGAACACTGAAGCTTTCTTT.